These 29 T cell receptor beta chains came from one sample sequenced in a study of CD8 T cells in ankylosing spondylitis. In TCRdb, the 5' RACE reads were re-called with MiXCR into one record per CDR3 protein. The sample consists of about 39,000 distinct CDR3 sequences, about 9.3% of them appearing once. The sequenced sample consisted of blood, either unsorted or a sorted T cell fraction (not recorded which). Receptors originate from a male donor with ankylosing spondylitis or in good health (not recorded which).

About this clonotype itself: A much bigger clone sits one base away, suggesting this may be a read error. The rearrangement links TRBV5-6 to TRBJ2-7; D could derive from TRBD1 or TRBD2 (5 bases each). Trimming removed 7 bases at V and 4 bases at J, with 15 bases between. Germline CDR1 and CDR2: SGHDT and YYEEEE. There are 13 residues in the CDR3. The CDR3 DNA is TGTGCCAGCGGCGCCCGGGACGTATACGAGCAGTACTTC. The encoded protein is CASGARDVYEQYF.

This clonotype was found many times. The chain recombines TRBV4-3 with TRBJ2-2; D is possibly TRBD1 or TRBD2 (6 bases each). The V end was cut by 0 bases, the J end by 3 bases, with 14 bases between. The CDR3 is made up of 17 amino acids. CDR1 is LGHNA and CDR2 is YSLEER in the germline V gene. This CDR3 reads CASSQDVEGVDTGELFF. For the CDR3, the DNA is TGCGCCAGCAGCCAAGATGTGGAGGGGGTCGACACCGGGGAGCTGTTTTTT.

This clonotype has at least ten counts. The chain is built from TRBV12-3 or TRBV12-4 and TRBJ2-7, with D unresolved. V lost 0 bases and J 2 bases, leaving 8 bases between the germline ends. The CDR3 totals 14 residues. The CDR3 sequence is CASSLAGHPYEQYF. CDR3 in DNA: TGTGCCAGCAGTTTAGCAGGTCACCCCTACGAGCAGTACTTC.

This clonotype has a count of ten or more. The chain is built from TRBV7-2 and TRBJ2-5, with a weak D call TRBD1 (5 bases). The CDR3 totals 14 residues. CDR1 is SGHTA and CDR2 is FQGNSA in the germline V gene. Between the trimmed V and J ends, which lost 5 bases and 1 base, there was a span of 11 bases. The CDR3 loop is CASSLRGFQETQYF. CDR3 DNA: TGTGCCAGCAGCCTAAGGGGTTTCCAAGAGACCCAGTACTTC.

This clonotype was recorded many times. The chain is built from TRBV29-1 and TRBJ2-3; D is possibly TRBD1 or TRBD2 (5 bases each). The germline V and J ends were trimmed by 4 bases and 11 bases, with 13 bases remaining between them. This CDR3 comprises 11 residues. Germline V gene sequence: CDR1 SQVTM, CDR2 ANQGSEA. CDR3 nucleotides: TGCAGCGTTGGGGGGTGGGGCCGGCAGTATTTT. Amino acid sequence: CSVGGWGRQYF.

By share, this clonotype ranks as medium-sized. The chain has TRBV20-1 and TRBJ2-1; 13 bases agree with TRBD2. With 3 bases clipped from V and 3 bases from J, the junction kept 11 bases outside the gene matches. The CDR3 is made up of 18 amino acids. Germline V gene sequence: CDR1 DFQATT, CDR2 SNEGSKA (reference sequence). This CDR3 reads CSARSGTSGTQYYNEQFF. CDR3 DNA: TGCAGTGCTAGGTCCGGGACTAGCGGGACCCAGTACTACAATGAGCAGTTCTTC.

This clonotype was observed at least ten times. This chain uses TRBV14 with TRBJ2-6; D unclear. CDR1 is SGHDN and CDR2 is FVKESK in the germline V gene. V was pared by 0 bases and J by 5 bases, with 11 bases between. There are 16 residues in the CDR3. The chain's CDR3 is CASSQDMGLRANVLTF. As DNA, the CDR3 is TGTGCCAGCAGCCAAGATATGGGGTTAAGGGCCAACGTCCTGACTTTC.

This clonotype was observed many times. V is TRBV12-3 or TRBV12-4 and J is TRBJ2-5; TRBD1 matches at 8 bases. The CDR3 contains 14 residues. With 7 bases clipped from V and 2 bases from J, the junction kept 6 bases outside the gene matches. CDR3 residues: CASTGQGWQETQYF. CDR3 in DNA: TGTGCCAGCACAGGACAGGGTTGGCAAGAGACCCAGTACTTC.

This clonotype was seen ten or more times. V gene TRBV20-1 combines with J gene TRBJ2-5; D remains ambiguous. V was clipped by 4 bases and J by 4 bases, with 7 bases between them. Per the germline V gene, CDR1 is DFQATT and CDR2 is SNEGSKA (reference sequence). The CDR3 contains 11 residues. CDR3 region: CSANEGETQYF. The CDR3 DNA follows: TGCAGTGCTAACGAAGGAGAGACCCAGTACTTC.

This clonotype has a count of ten or more. The chain has TRBV7-6 and TRBJ2-2; D might be TRBD2 (6 bases). V was shortened by 0 bases and J by 1 base, with 18 bases between the two germline ends. The germline gives CDR1 SGHVS, CDR2 FNYEAQ. CDR3 size: 19 residues. The DNA of the CDR3 is TGTGCCAGCAGCTTAGCCCGGGACTCGTGGGACCAGAACACCGGGGAGCTGTTTTTT. Its protein is CASSLARDSWDQNTGELFF.

This clonotype has ten or more counts. This chain uses TRBV18 with TRBJ2-7; tentatively, D is TRBD1 or TRBD2 (5 bases each). Germline V CDR1 and CDR2: KGHSH, LQKENI. The CDR3 covers 14 residues. Between the trimmed V and J ends, which lost 3 bases and 5 bases, there was a span of 14 bases. The DNA for the CDR3 is TGTGCCAGCTCACCTGCCGGGGCCGAAGACGAGCAGTACTTC. Amino acid sequence: CASSPAGAEDEQYF.

This clonotype came up many times. V and J are TRBV29-1 and TRBJ2-5, with no clear D. This CDR3 is built from 13 residues. V shed 0 bases and J shed 0 bases, with 5 bases lying between them. Germline V gene data show CDR1 as SQVTM and CDR2 as ANQGSEA. CDR3 sequence reads: CSVEDLYQETQYF. The CDR3 DNA follows: TGCAGCGTTGAAGATCTATACCAAGAGACCCAGTACTTC.

This clonotype was seen many times. The V gene is TRBV7-8, the J gene TRBJ2-3; TRBD2 is a possible D gene (6 bases). Germline CDR1 is SGHVS and CDR2 is FQNEAQ. CDR3 length equals 15 residues. Trimming removed 3 bases from V and 0 bases from J, with 10 bases in between. The chain's CDR3 is CASSFGTGSTDTQYF. Here the CDR3 DNA reads TGTGCCAGCAGCTTTGGGACTGGGAGCACAGATACGCAGTATTTT.

This clonotype was recorded many times. The rearrangement uses TRBV7-3 and TRBJ2-2, with a tentative D call TRBD1 (5 bases). This CDR3 comprises 14 residues. Trimming took off 1 base at V and 10 bases at J, with 13 bases between the two ends. Germline-derived CDR1 and CDR2 are SGHTA and FQGTGA. Here the CDR3 DNA reads TGTGCCAGCAGCTTAAACCAGGGAACGGCGGAGCTGTTTTTT. Translated: CASSLNQGTAELFF.

This clonotype occurred many times. This chain uses TRBV29-1 with TRBJ1-3, with D hard to call. V dropped 2 bases and J dropped 4 bases, with 3 bases sitting between them. Germline lookup yields CDR1 SQVTM and CDR2 ANQGSEA. CDR3 length: 11 residues. In DNA form, the CDR3 reads TGCAGCGTTGAATCCGGAAACACCATATATTTT. Protein product: CSVESGNTIYF.

This clonotype was recorded at least ten times. The CDR3 loop is CSARLYGTVNTEAFF. CDR3 coding DNA: TGCAGTGCTAGATTATACGGGACAGTTAACACTGAAGCTTTCTTT. The V and J genes are TRBV20-1 and TRBJ1-1, with TRBD1 identical over 7 bases. Germline CDR1 is DFQATT and CDR2 is SNEGSKA (reference sequence). Trimming at V came to 2 bases and at J to 2 bases, leaving 8 bases not matched to a gene. The CDR3 length is 15 residues.

The sample holds many counts of this clonotype. The chain carries TRBV11-1 and TRBJ2-3; TRBD2 might be the D (5 bases). Germline V gene lookup returns CDR1 SGHAT and CDR2 FQDESV (reference sequence). This CDR3 spans 16 amino acids. V was shortened by 5 bases and J by 0 bases, with 15 bases between the two germline ends. The CDR3 region is CASSRGNVESTDTQYF. CDR3 DNA: TGTGCCAGCAGCCGAGGGAATGTGGAAAGCACAGATACGCAGTATTTT. Based on the CDR3 plus reference TRBV11-1 and TRBJ2-3, the full variable domain is EAEVAQSPRYKITEKSQAVAFWCDPISGHATLYWYRQILGQGPELLVQFQDESVVDDSQLPKDRFSAERLKGVDSTLKIQPAELGDSAMYLCASSRGNVESTDTQYFGPGTRLTVL.

This clonotype was detected many times. The chain is built from TRBV20-1 and TRBJ1-6; maybe TRBD1 (6 bases). The germline V and J ends were trimmed by 0 bases and 9 bases, with 12 bases remaining between them. This CDR3 region has 14 residues. Per the germline V gene, CDR1 is DFQATT and CDR2 is SNEGSKA (reference sequence). This CDR3 reads CSARDPGDSSPLHF. The CDR3, as DNA: TGCAGTGCTAGAGACCCAGGGGATAGTTCACCCCTCCACTTT.

This clonotype was counted many times. The rearrangement links TRBV20-1 to TRBJ2-1, with D possibly TRBD2 on 5 matching bases. Trimming took off 7 bases at V and 7 bases at J, with 14 bases between the two ends. Germline CDR1 is DFQATT and CDR2 is SNEGSKA (reference sequence). This CDR3 comprises 12 residues. CDR3 DNA sequence: TGCAGTGTCTCGGGCGGGTCTAATGAGCAGTTCTTC. This gives the protein CSVSGGSNEQFF.

At least ten counts were recorded for this clonotype. This sequence joins TRBV27 and TRBJ1-5; maybe TRBD1 (6 bases). Trimming stripped 0 bases from V and 6 bases from J, with 12 bases between. Germline CDR1 and CDR2: MNHEY and SMNVEV (reference sequence). The CDR3 covers 15 residues. The CDR3 spells CASSLSGAQGQPQHF. CDR3 bases: TGTGCCAGCAGTTTATCGGGGGCGCAGGGTCAGCCCCAGCATTTT.

This clonotype was detected ten times or more. The chain recombines TRBV9 with TRBJ2-7; TRBD2 matches 10 bases. Germline lookup yields CDR1 SGDLS and CDR2 YYNGEE. V dropped 2 bases and J dropped 0; count of bases not matched to a gene: 8. This CDR3 contains 17 residues. The CDR3 region is CASSVGRTSGSSYEQYF. CDR3 coding DNA: TGTGCCAGCAGCGTGGGTAGGACTAGCGGATCCTCCTACGAGCAGTACTTC.

This clonotype was counted many times. V usage is TRBV11-1 and J usage is TRBJ2-7; 12 bases are a match to TRBD2. The CDR3 runs to 15 residues. CDR1 is SGHAT and CDR2 is FQDESV in the germline V gene (reference sequence). V lost 5 bases to trimming and J lost 3 bases; unmatched junction nucleotides: 5. This chain's CDR3 is CASSPRLAGVYEQYF. CDR3 bases: TGTGCCAGCAGCCCTCGACTAGCGGGAGTCTACGAGCAGTACTTC.

The genes are TRBV18 and TRBJ2-7, with 8 bases matching TRBD1. There are 14 residues in the CDR3. The ends lost 3 bases at V and 4 bases at J; junction bases unmatched: 5. Germline V CDR1 and CDR2: KGHSH, LQKENI. The CDR3 region has the DNA TGTGCCAGCTCACCTCTGACAGGGGAATACGAGCAGTACTTC. Translation gives CASSPLTGEYEQYF.

The sample holds many counts of this clonotype. V and J are TRBV20-1 and TRBJ2-1, with D possibly being TRBD2 (6 bases). V shed 4 bases and J shed 1 base, with 11 bases lying between them. The CDR3 loop spans 14 amino acids. Per germline, CDR1 DFQATT and CDR2 SNEGSKA (reference sequence). The CDR3 region has the DNA TGCAGTGCTACGGGAGACTCGTCCTACAATGAGCAGTTCTTC. Protein product: CSATGDSSYNEQFF.

This clonotype was counted at least ten times. The gene calls are TRBV5-6 and TRBJ2-1; 7 nucleotides align to TRBD1. Looked up from germline, CDR1 is SGHDT and CDR2 is YYEEEE. The V gene end was trimmed by 1 base and the J gene end by 4 bases; junction bases not matched to a gene: 8. The CDR3 totals 16 residues. CDR3 in amino acids: CASSLSWDSLYNEQFF. For the CDR3, the DNA is TGTGCCAGCAGCTTGTCCTGGGACAGCCTATACAATGAGCAGTTCTTC.

The J gene is TRBJ1-1, the V gene TRBV14; 7 nucleotides agree with TRBD1. The V and J ends lost 5 bases and 2 bases, in that order; junction bases with no gene match: 5. Germline V lookup: CDR1 SGHDN, CDR2 FVKESK. This CDR3 is built from 14 residues. CDR3 sequence (DNA): TGTGCCAGCAGCTGGGGACAGATAAACACTGAAGCTTTCTTT. It encodes CASSWGQINTEAFF.

Ten or more counts support this clonotype. V gene TRBV9 combines with J gene TRBJ2-1; tentative D call: TRBD2 (6 bases). V dropped 3 bases and J dropped 8 bases, with 9 bases sitting between them. The germline V gene has CDR1 SGDLS and CDR2 YYNGEE. This CDR3 has 12 amino acids. CDR3 residues: CASSASGYEQFF. The CDR3 DNA is TGTGCCAGCAGCGCCAGCGGGTATGAGCAGTTCTTC.

V is TRBV3-1 and J is TRBJ2-5; tentative D call: TRBD1 (5 bases). In germline, CDR1 is LGHDT, CDR2 YNNKEL (reference sequence). This CDR3 comprises 13 residues. Between the trimmed V and J ends, which lost 2 bases and 5 bases, there was a span of 9 bases. The CDR3 loop is CASSQQGVETQYF. CDR3 bases: TGTGCCAGCAGCCAACAGGGCGTGGAGACCCAGTACTTC.

This clonotype has more than one count but fewer than ten. The genes are TRBV6-4 and TRBJ2-3, with 10 bases that match TRBD2. CDR1 is MRHNA, CDR2 SNTAGT, per germline. This CDR3 has 16 residues. With V trimmed by 0 bases and J by 0 bases, 0 bases remained unmatched. The CDR3 DNA sequence: TGTGCCAGCAGTGACTCGACTAGCGGGAGCACAGATACGCAGTATTTT. Its translation is CASSDSTSGSTDTQYF.